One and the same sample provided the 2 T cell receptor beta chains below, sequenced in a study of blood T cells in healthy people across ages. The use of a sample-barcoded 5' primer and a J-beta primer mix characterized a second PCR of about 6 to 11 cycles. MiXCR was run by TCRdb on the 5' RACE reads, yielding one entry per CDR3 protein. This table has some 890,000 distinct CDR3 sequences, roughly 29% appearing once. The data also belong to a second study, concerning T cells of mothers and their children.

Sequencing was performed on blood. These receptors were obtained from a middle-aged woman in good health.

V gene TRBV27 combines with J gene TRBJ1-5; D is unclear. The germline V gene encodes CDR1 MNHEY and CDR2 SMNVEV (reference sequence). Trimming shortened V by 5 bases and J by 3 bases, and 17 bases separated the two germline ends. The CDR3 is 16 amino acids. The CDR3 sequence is CASSPSLGASNQPQHF. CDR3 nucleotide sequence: TGTGCCAGCAGTCCCAGCCTAGGAGCCTCCAATCAGCCCCAGCATTTT.

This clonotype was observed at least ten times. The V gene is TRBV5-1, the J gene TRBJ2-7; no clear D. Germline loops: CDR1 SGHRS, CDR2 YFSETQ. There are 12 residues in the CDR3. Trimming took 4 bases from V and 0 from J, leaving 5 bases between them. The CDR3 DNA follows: TGCGCCAGCAGCGAGCCCTCCTACGAGCAGTACTTC. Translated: CASSEPSYEQYF.